This T cell receptor (beta chain) came from a study of shared clonotypes between healthy human individuals. Trimming removed 6 bases from V and 6 bases from J, with 11 bases in between. The CDR3 totals 11 residues. CDR1 DFQATT and CDR2 SNEGSKA come from the germline V gene (reference sequence). A CD45RA-negative memory subset and a CD45RA+ naive subset were separated from the CD4+ cells. An even split of each subset's genomic DNA across several immunoSEQ plates was performed. Sequenced by immunoSEQ multiplex PCR; TCRdb stores in-frame clones only, minus some. The table records 2 million to 2.5 million clones, approximately 95% of them present only once.

Sequencing was performed on naive CD4+ T cells sorted from blood. As for subset: CD45RA+ positively selected. The chain couples TRBV20-1 to TRBJ1-2; D gene unclear. This clonotype was sampled from a man aged 18 to 30 in good health. The CDR3 DNA follows: TGCAGTGCCGAACCGGTACATGGCTACACCTTC. It yields the protein CSAEPVHGYTF.